The clone carrying this T cell receptor beta chain has just a few counts. The data are from a study of cytomegalovirus exposure and HLA in healthy donors. Primers for the PCR totalled 60 Vbeta and 13 Jbeta. Sequencing used immunoSEQ multiplex PCR; TCRdb keeps in-frame clones, though not all of them. The table shows 180,000 or so clones, with approximately 73% occurring only once. What was sequenced was PBMCs. The sequence was collected from a woman in her twenties or thirties in good health and CMV-seropositive.

CDR3 loop: CASSLAPGERGYTF. CDR3 DNA: TGTGCCAGCAGCTTGGCCCCAGGGGAAAGGGGCTACACCTTC. The chain has TRBV5-4 and TRBJ1-2; tentative D call: TRBD1 (6 bases). Trimming removed 0 bases at V and 8 bases at J, with 14 bases between. The CDR3 consists of 14 residues. Per germline, CDR1 SGHNT and CDR2 YYREEE (reference sequence).